The 2 T cell receptor beta chains presented below share a single source sample, sequenced in a study of shared clonotypes between healthy human individuals (dated by TCRdb to 2018 to 2020). CD8 naive samples were CD45RO-negative cells positively selected for CCR7, giving a CD45RA+CCR7+ population that excluded TemRA cells. Libraries were constructed by the immunoSEQ multiplex PCR assay. TCRdb took this table from immuneACCESS and kept in-frame rearrangements with V and J called. Such tables lack part of the clones; where checked against another copy, unresolved V genes explain under half of the gap, and the rest is unexplained. For this sample the table gives around 600,000 clones, of which 95% to 98% were detected only once. The ten largest clones take up 0.3% of the sample. The sequencing sample was made of naive CD8+ T cells sorted from blood. Per the publication, the cell subset or site label means: CD45RA+CCR7+. Receptors were obtained from a man aged 30-40 years in good health.

DNA of the CDR3: TGTGCCAGCAGTTACCTTACAGGGAACACCGGGGAGCTGTTTTTT. Its protein product is CASSYLTGNTGELFF. The chain links TRBV6-5 to TRBJ2-2, with a possible D match to TRBD1 (5 bases). Germline CDR1 reads MNHEY; CDR2 reads SVGAGI. Trimming shortened V by 2 bases and J by 1 base, and 8 bases separated the two germline ends. CDR3 length equals 15 residues.

The chain recombines TRBV15 with TRBJ2-1; D is ambiguous. Germline values: CDR1 LNHNV, CDR2 YYDKDF (reference sequence). V was clipped by 4 bases and J by 7 bases, with 5 bases between them. The CDR3 consists of 11 residues. CDR3 in amino acids: CATSTSNEQFF. CDR3 in DNA: TGTGCCACCAGCACCTCGAATGAGCAGTTCTTC.